This T cell receptor beta chain is drawn from a study of Ad26.COV2.S vaccination and SARS-CoV-2 variants. Study-level findings and limits: Analyses that measured TCR breadth and depth may have underestimated total T cell responses.

Some clones are missing from TCRdb's copy, which holds only in-frame ones; the method was immunoSEQ multiplex PCR. The sample includes about 400,000 clones, about 90% of them seen just once. Treatment here: 15 to 20 received Ad26.COV2.S at low or high dose, single or two shots; about 5 received placebo; per-sample allocation not given. Collection of samples fell on day 63 after the first vaccine or placebo injection. As regards this clone: Its antigen is undetermined.

Trimming left V 2 bases short and J 9 bases short, with 11 bases between. Germline assignment: CDR1 MNHEY and CDR2 SVGEGT. The CDR3 is 13 residues long. The specimen was peripheral blood, collected in a trial of Ad26.COV2.S vaccine versus placebo. The V call is TRBV6-2 or TRBV6-3, the J call TRBJ1-5; maybe TRBD1 (5 bases). This TCR came from a person aged 18-65 years who received the Ad26.COV2.S COVID-19 vaccine or a placebo. In DNA form, the CDR3 reads TGTGCCAGCAGTTACGGGGGAGGCCGGCCCCAGCATTTT. Residues: CASSYGGGRPQHF.